The 27 T cell receptor beta chains below were found in one sample sequenced in a study of blood T cell repertoires in COVID-19. Some clones are missing from TCRdb's copy, which holds only in-frame ones; the method was immunoSEQ multiplex PCR. This table has roughly 180,000 clones, 75% to 90% appearing once. Sequenced material: peripheral blood. Source of these receptors: a woman aged 55-69 years with acute or convalescent COVID-19.

The chain employs TRBV9 and TRBJ2-3; no definite D call. The CDR3 extends over 17 amino acids. CDR1 and CDR2 from the germline V gene are SGDLS and YYNGEE. V was pared by 4 bases and J by 1 base, with 19 bases between. The DNA of the CDR3 is TGTGCCAGCAGCTCATCAAGTCGCCCGGCGGGCACAGATACGCAGTATTTT. This gives the protein CASSSSSRPAGTDTQYF.

The chain combines TRBV19 with TRBJ1-2, with 8 bases aligning to TRBD1. There are 17 residues in the CDR3. CDR1 and CDR2 from the germline V gene are LNHDA and SQIVND (reference sequence). The V gene end was trimmed by 3 bases and the J gene end by 4 bases; junction bases not matched to a gene: 13. CDR3 bases: TGTGCCAGTAGTATTTCGTCCGCAGGGGGCAACCTCTATGGCTACACCTTC. It is translated as CASSISSAGGNLYGYTF.

The V call is TRBV10-3, the J call TRBJ2-1, with TRBD2 matching 12 bases. This CDR3 comprises 13 residues. From germline, CDR1 is ENHRY and CDR2 SYGVKD. Trimming cost V 6 bases and J 9 bases; bases outside gene matches: 3. DNA of the CDR3: TGTGCCATCAGGGAGACTAGCGGGAGTGAGCAGTTCTTC. This codes for CAIRETSGSEQFF.

The chain uses TRBV18 and TRBJ2-7; 11 positions agree with TRBD2. This CDR3 spans 16 amino acids. V was pared by 3 bases and J by 6 bases, with 10 bases of the junction left unmatched. The germline CDR1 and CDR2 sequences are KGHSH and LQKENI. The CDR3 here is CASSPGLIAGGFEQYV. DNA of the CDR3: TGTGCCAGCTCACCGGGTTTGATAGCGGGAGGGTTCGAGCAGTACGTC.

This sequence joins TRBV28 and TRBJ2-1, with TRBD2 matching over 13 bases. The CDR3 contains 20 residues. V dropped 4 bases and J dropped 3; count of bases not matched to a gene: 15. Germline V gives CDR1 MDHEN, CDR2 SYDVKM. DNA for the CDR3: TGTGCCAGCAGTTCCTTAGGGACTAGCGGGGTACTCCTAAACTACAATGAGCAGTTCTTC. Translated: CASSSLGTSGVLLNYNEQFF.

The chain couples TRBV19 to TRBJ1-2; TRBD1 matches 7 bases. CDR1 and CDR2 from the germline V gene are LNHDA and SQIVND (reference sequence). This CDR3 is built from 16 residues. J was trimmed by 2 bases and V by 1 base; bases with no gene match: 7. The CDR3 loop is CASSIGLQGSNYGYTF. CDR3 in DNA: TGTGCCAGTAGTATAGGCCTACAGGGGTCCAACTATGGCTACACCTTC.

This chain joins TRBV3-1 (or the pseudogene TRBV3-2) and TRBJ2-2; D gene ambiguous. Looked up from germline, CDR1 is LGHDT and CDR2 is YNNKEL (reference sequence). Trimming shortened V by 1 base and J by 1 base, and 4 bases separated the two germline ends. The CDR3 contains 14 residues. The CDR3: CASSQVWNTGELFF. The CDR3 nucleotides are TGTGCCAGCAGCCAAGTCTGGAACACCGGGGAGCTGTTTTTT.

Concerning this clone: Within the sample, other DNA sequences also encode this same CDR3. The CDR3 reads CAWSAGLNTEAFF. CDR3 nucleotide sequence: TGTGCCTGGAGCGCTGGCCTGAACACTGAAGCTTTCTTT. The chain has TRBV30 and TRBJ1-1; D gene unclear. Germline V lookup: CDR1 GTSNPN, CDR2 SVGIG (reference sequence). The CDR3 runs 13 residues. V was shortened by 3 bases and J by 0 bases, with 8 bases between the two germline ends.

This chain uses TRBV7-6 with TRBJ2-5, with D perhaps matching TRBD1 (6 bases). Germline CDR1 is SGHVS and CDR2 is FNYEAQ. CDR3 length: 16 residues. Trimming shortened V by 2 bases and J by 1 base, and 14 bases separated the two germline ends. The CDR3 reads CASSLTPGGLQETQYF. Here the CDR3 DNA reads TGTGCCAGCAGCTTAACCCCTGGGGGCCTCCAAGAGACCCAGTACTTC.

J is TRBJ1-5 and V is TRBV24-1; D possibly corresponds to TRBD1 (6 bases). V was clipped by 2 bases and J by 6 bases, with 10 bases between them. CDR3 length: 14 amino acids. Germline V gene lookup returns CDR1 KGHDR and CDR2 SFDVKD. For the CDR3, the DNA is TGTGCCACCAGTGATTCACAGGGTGGTCAGCCCCAGCATTTT. Translating it yields CATSDSQGGQPQHF.

This sequence joins TRBV30 and TRBJ2-7; D gene unclear. V shed 0 bases and J shed 3 bases, with 9 bases lying between them. This CDR3 region has 13 residues. Germline loops: CDR1 GTSNPN, CDR2 SVGIG (reference sequence). DNA of the CDR3: TGTGCCTGGAGTGTCCTATACCGCTACGAGCAGTACTTC. This encodes CAWSVLYRYEQYF. The variable domain in full, with the rest retrieved from reference TRBV30 and TRBJ2-7, is SQTIHQWPATLVQPVGSPLSLECTVEGTSNPNLYWYRQAAGRGLQLLFYSVGIGQISSEVPQNLSASRPQDRQFILSSKKLLLSDSGFYLCAWSVLYRYEQYFGPGTRLTVT.

The rearrangement uses TRBV5-4 and TRBJ2-1, with 13 bases that match TRBD2. This CDR3 is 16 amino acids long. Germline V gene lookup returns CDR1 SGHNT and CDR2 YYREEE (reference sequence). V lost 0 bases and J lost 7; bases outside the gene matches: 4. The CDR3 sequence is CASSLDGTSGKNEQFF. Here the CDR3 DNA reads TGTGCCAGCAGCTTGGACGGGACTAGCGGGAAAAATGAGCAGTTCTTC.

The chain joins TRBV4-1 to TRBJ2-2, with D hard to call. Germline V gene sequence: CDR1 MGHRA, CDR2 YSYEKL. Trimming took off 4 bases at V and 3 bases at J, with 6 bases between the two ends. The CDR3 spans 13 residues. The CDR3 sequence is CASSPADTGELFF. CDR3 bases: TGCGCCAGCAGCCCCGCGGACACCGGGGAGCTGTTTTTT.

This rearrangement joins TRBV21-1 to TRBJ1-2. TRBV21-1 is tagged as a pseudogene. The CDR3 length is 17 residues. For the CDR3, the DNA is TGTGCCAGCAGCAAAGTAGCAGGTCTGGCCCGACTATATGGCTACACCTTC. Residues: CASSKVAGLARLYGYTF.

V gene TRBV11-2 combines with J gene TRBJ2-3; D may be TRBD2 (6 bases). Trimming pared 2 bases from V and 1 base from J, leaving 13 bases between. Per germline, CDR1 SGHAT and CDR2 FQNNGV. The CDR3 is made up of 16 amino acids. CDR3 nucleotide sequence: TGTGCCAGCAGCTTAATTGCGGGGCTTGGCACAGATACGCAGTATTTT. Translated: CASSLIAGLGTDTQYF.

This chain uses TRBV19 with TRBJ1-1; tentatively, D is TRBD1 (5 bases). Trimming took 4 bases from V and 3 from J, leaving 9 bases between them. CDR1 LNHDA and CDR2 SQIVND come from the germline V gene (reference sequence). The CDR3 length is 13 residues. CDR3 sequence: CASSTGVDTEAFF. CDR3 DNA: TGTGCCAGTAGTACGGGGGTCGACACTGAAGCTTTCTTT.

This chain links TRBV10-2 with TRBJ1-1; D may be TRBD1 (6 bases). V shed 6 bases and J shed 4 bases, with 15 bases lying between them. Germline V gives CDR1 WSHSY, CDR2 SAAADI. This CDR3 contains 14 residues. CDR3 in amino acids: CASRGWGPLTEAFF. CDR3 DNA sequence: TGCGCCAGCAGGGGGTGGGGGCCTCTCACTGAAGCTTTCTTT.

The J gene is TRBJ2-1, the V gene TRBV6-5; TRBD2 might be the D (6 bases). The CDR3 runs to 12 residues. Per germline, CDR1 MNHEY and CDR2 SVGAGI. The CDR3 sequence is CASGPSYNEQFF. DNA for the CDR3: TGTGCAAGCGGGCCCTCCTACAATGAGCAGTTCTTC.

The genes are TRBV6-6 and TRBJ1-1, with a tentative D call TRBD1 (6 bases). Per the germline V gene, CDR1 is MNHNY and CDR2 is SVGAGI (reference sequence). The CDR3 is made up of 16 amino acids. Trimming cost V 6 bases and J 0 bases, with 17 bases left between them. In DNA, the CDR3 is TGTGCCAGCAGCCCGCGACAGGCATTCATGAACACTGAAGCTTTCTTT. Its translation: CASSPRQAFMNTEAFF.

The chain joins TRBV1 to TRBJ2-3; the table's TRBD2 call for D was not verified on the DNA. TRBV1 counts as a pseudogene. The CDR3 is 17 amino acids. This chain's CDR3 is CTSMGSELAENTDTQYF. Written as DNA, the CDR3 is TGCACCAGCATGGGAAGCGAACTAGCGGAGAACACAGATACGCAGTATTTT.

Here the CDR3 reads CASRPGQFSNQPQHF. DNA of the CDR3: TGTGCCAGCAGACCTGGACAGTTTAGCAATCAGCCCCAGCATTTT. V is TRBV28 and J is TRBJ1-5; weak D call: TRBD1 (6 bases). The V and J ends lost 6 bases and 0 bases respectively, with 12 bases between them. Germline V gene lookup returns CDR1 MDHEN and CDR2 SYDVKM. The CDR3 extends over 15 amino acids.

The rearrangement uses TRBV5-1 and TRBJ2-7; D ambiguous. CDR3 size: 16 residues. Per germline, CDR1 SGHRS and CDR2 YFSETQ. Trimming cost V 3 bases and J 4 bases, with 20 bases left between them. The CDR3 sequence is CASSCESQTTKYEQYV. DNA of the CDR3: TGCGCCAGCAGCTGCGAATCCCAGACAACCAAATACGAGCAGTACGTC.

The V gene is TRBV6-5, the J gene TRBJ2-4; 9 nucleotides match TRBD2. Trimming took 4 bases from V and 1 from J; bases not matched to a gene: 5. The CDR3 runs to 16 residues. Germline CDR1 is MNHEY and CDR2 is SVGAGI. CDR3 DNA: TGTGCCAGCAGTTCCCGACTAGCGGAGGCCAAAAACATTCAGTACTTC. This sequence encodes CASSSRLAEAKNIQYF.

The chain joins TRBV28 to TRBJ2-2; TRBD2 agrees at 13 bases. Unmatched junction bases numbered 12, after V lost 6 bases and J lost 8 bases. Per germline, CDR1 MDHEN and CDR2 SYDVKM. The CDR3 runs to 17 residues. DNA of the CDR3: TGTGCCAGCAGGCTACTAGCGGGAGGGCCTTATGAAGGGGAGCTGTTTTTT. Translated: CASRLLAGGPYEGELFF.

There are a few counts of this clone. V gene TRBV10-3 combines with J gene TRBJ2-1; 8 bases map to TRBD2. There are 14 residues in the CDR3. Per the germline V gene, CDR1 is ENHRY and CDR2 is SYGVKD. The V gene end was trimmed by 4 bases and the J gene end by 6 bases; junction bases not matched to a gene: 5. The CDR3 loop is CAISGGREGNEQFF. CDR3 sequence (DNA): TGTGCCATCAGTGGTGGTCGGGAGGGCAATGAGCAGTTCTTC.

The gene calls are TRBV19 and TRBJ2-1, with 8 bases aligning to TRBD1. The CDR3 consists of 12 residues. The germline gives CDR1 LNHDA, CDR2 SQIVND (reference sequence). V lost 5 bases to trimming and J lost 10 bases; unmatched junction nucleotides: 4. Here the CDR3 DNA reads TGTGCCAGTAGTTGGGGGGACAGGGAGCAGTTCTTC. Protein product: CASSWGDREQFF.

CDR3 sequence (DNA): TGTGCCAAGAGCGGGGAGGGGGATACGCAGTATTTT. Encoded protein: CAKSGEGDTQYF. V is TRBV30 and J is TRBJ2-3; 7 bases are shared with TRBD2. V shed 8 bases and J 6 bases; nucleotides not matched to a gene: 8. CDR3 length equals 12 residues. Germline assignment: CDR1 GTSNPN and CDR2 SVGIG (reference sequence).